The 15 T cell receptor beta chains presented below share a single source sample, sequenced in a study of T cells after yellow fever vaccination. TCRdb itself ran the 5' RACE reads through MiXCR, one entry per CDR3 protein. The sample has about 300,000 distinct CDR3 sequences, 6.8% seen once. Material: PBMCs, obtained more than 40 days after the first yellow fever vaccination. The origin of the receptors is a man aged 18 to 35 who received the YFV17D yellow fever vaccine.

Remarks on this clonotype: This could be a read error, since a much larger clone is one nucleotide away. The chain recombines TRBV5-1 with TRBJ2-5, with TRBD1 matching over 8 bases. CDR3 size: 15 residues. V shed 3 bases and J 2 bases; nucleotides not matched to a gene: 6. The germline gives CDR1 SGHRS, CDR2 YFSETQ. CDR3 protein: CASSSGRTGQETQYF. CDR3 in DNA: TGCGCCAGCAGCTCGGGTAGGACAGGGCAAGAGACCCAGTACTTC.

In this sample, this clonotype turned up many times. The chain joins TRBV12-3 or TRBV12-4 to TRBJ1-5; D perhaps matches TRBD1 (6 bases). The CDR3 spans 14 residues. The V gene lost 5 bases and the J gene lost 5 bases, with 13 bases spanning the gap. The chain's CDR3 is CASSPQGTDQPQHF. Written as DNA, the CDR3 is TGTGCCAGCAGTCCCCAGGGGACGGATCAGCCCCAGCATTTT.

This clonotype showed up just a few times. The chain combines TRBV28 with TRBJ1-6, with 8 bases aligning to TRBD1. CDR1 and CDR2 (germline): MDHEN, SYDVKM. The CDR3 is 16 amino acids. Unmatched junction bases numbered 9, after V lost 4 bases and J lost 7 bases. CDR3 nucleotides: TGTGCCAGCAGTTCATCCGGACAGGGTGTAAATTCACCCCTCCACTTT. Translated: CASSSSGQGVNSPLHF.

In its sample, this clonotype was seen many times. The CDR3 loop reads CSVVLAGAADTQYF. In DNA form, the CDR3 reads TGCAGCGTTGTTCTAGCGGGGGCTGCAGATACGCAGTATTTT. The genes are TRBV29-1 and TRBJ2-3, with TRBD2 identical over 10 bases. Germline CDR1 and CDR2: SQVTM and ANQGSEA. The CDR3 spans 14 residues. V shed 4 bases, J shed 4 bases, and the junction held 5 bases outside the gene matches.

This rearrangement joins TRBV2 to TRBJ1-1; tentatively, D is TRBD1 (6 bases). CDR3 length equals 14 residues. From germline, CDR1 is SNHLY and CDR2 FYNNEI. The V end lost 3 bases, the J end lost 6 bases, and 14 bases lay between the germline ends. The CDR3 DNA sequence: TGTGCCAGCAGTGATACAGGGTTCCTCGCTGAAGCTTTCTTT. As protein: CASSDTGFLAEAFF.

The genes are TRBV5-1 and TRBJ1-1; the D is unclear. V was shortened by 2 bases and J by 5 bases, with 7 bases between the two germline ends. Germline lookup yields CDR1 SGHRS and CDR2 YFSETQ. The CDR3 is 12 residues long. The CDR3 sequence: CASSLPDTEAFF. The CDR3 coding sequence is TGCGCCAGCAGCTTACCGGATACTGAAGCTTTCTTT.

This clonotype was seen a handful of times. The chain employs TRBV7-8 and TRBJ2-7; the D is unclear. Trimming left V 6 bases short and J 3 bases short, with 18 bases between. Germline CDR1 and CDR2: SGHVS and FQNEAQ. This CDR3 has 15 residues. The CDR3 DNA follows: TGTGCCAGCAGATCGGCGGCCTACTCCCTCTACGAGCAGTACTTC. Protein sequence: CASRSAAYSLYEQYF.

The V and J genes are TRBV7-9 and TRBJ2-4; weak D call: TRBD1 (5 bases). There are 13 residues in the CDR3. The V gene lost 10 bases and the J gene lost 2 bases, with 12 bases spanning the gap. Looked up from germline, CDR1 is SEHNR and CDR2 is FQNEAQ (reference sequence). CDR3 region: CATIQGSKNIQYF. In DNA, the CDR3 is TGTGCCACGATTCAGGGTTCCAAAAACATTCAGTACTTC. The full variable domain, completed using reference TRBV7-9 and TRBJ2-4, is DTGVSQNPRHKITKRGQNVTFRCDPISEHNRLYWYRQTLGQGPEFLTYFQNEAQLEKSRLLSDRFSAERPKGSFSTLEIQRTEQGDSAMYLCATIQGSKNIQYFGAGTRLSVL.

This rearrangement joins TRBV12-3 or TRBV12-4 to TRBJ2-1; no clear D. This CDR3 spans 15 amino acids. The V and J ends lost 5 bases and 1 base respectively, with 12 bases between them. This CDR3 is CASSRQSGSYNEQFF. The CDR3 DNA follows: TGTGCCAGCAGTCGGCAAAGTGGGTCCTACAATGAGCAGTTCTTC.

This clonotype was counted at least ten times. The chain uses TRBV5-1 and TRBJ2-7, with TRBD2 identical over 10 bases. Germline lookup yields CDR1 SGHRS and CDR2 YFSETQ. Trimming took 2 bases from V and 2 from J; bases not matched to a gene: 4. There are 15 residues in the CDR3. The CDR3 protein is CASSFLAGDAYEQYF. In DNA form, the CDR3 reads TGCGCCAGCAGCTTTCTAGCGGGGGATGCCTACGAGCAGTACTTC.

This rearrangement joins TRBV12-3 or TRBV12-4 to TRBJ1-5, with a tentative D call TRBD1 (5 bases). The CDR3 loop spans 17 amino acids. V shed 5 bases and J shed 0 bases, with 17 bases lying between them. The CDR3 bases are TGTGCCAGCAGTACAATAAGGGACCTTTATAGCAATCAGCCCCAGCATTTT. Its translation is CASSTIRDLYSNQPQHF.

The V gene is TRBV7-2, the J gene TRBJ2-7; maybe TRBD1 (6 bases). In germline, CDR1 is SGHTA, CDR2 FQGNSA. CDR3 size: 12 residues. V lost 5 bases, J lost 9 bases, and 14 bases lay in between. The CDR3: CASSQGTRRQYV. The CDR3 DNA sequence: TGTGCCAGCAGCCAGGGGACCAGGCGGCAGTACGTC.

There are a few counts of this clonotype. The chain carries TRBV6-2 or TRBV6-3 and TRBJ2-1, with TRBD2 matching 10 bases. The germline CDR1 and CDR2 sequences are MNHEY and SVGEGT. This CDR3 has 20 residues. The V gene end was trimmed by 0 bases and the J gene end by 0 bases; junction bases not matched to a gene: 11. CDR3 in DNA: TGTGCCAGCAGTTACTCTCGTGTAGCGGGGGGCCTTTACTCCTACAATGAGCAGTTCTTC. The encoded protein is CASSYSRVAGGLYSYNEQFF.

This clonotype was picked up a small number of times. The V gene is TRBV4-2, the J gene TRBJ1-2; D call uncertain. V lost 4 bases and J lost 8, with 11 bases in between. CDR1 is LGHNA, CDR2 YNFKEQ, per germline. The CDR3 consists of 12 residues. CDR3 bases: TGTGCCAGCAGCCCCCGGCGTTTGGGCTACACCTTC. This sequence encodes CASSPRRLGYTF.

This clonotype has a handful of counts. The gene calls are TRBV6-5 and TRBJ1-1, with a weak D call TRBD1 (6 bases). This CDR3 spans 15 amino acids. Looked up from germline, CDR1 is MNHEY and CDR2 is SVGAGI. V lost 2 bases, J lost 4 bases, and 14 bases lay in between. CDR3 protein: CASSYGVRGGTEAFF. The CDR3 DNA follows: TGTGCCAGCAGTTACGGAGTCAGGGGAGGCACTGAAGCTTTCTTT.